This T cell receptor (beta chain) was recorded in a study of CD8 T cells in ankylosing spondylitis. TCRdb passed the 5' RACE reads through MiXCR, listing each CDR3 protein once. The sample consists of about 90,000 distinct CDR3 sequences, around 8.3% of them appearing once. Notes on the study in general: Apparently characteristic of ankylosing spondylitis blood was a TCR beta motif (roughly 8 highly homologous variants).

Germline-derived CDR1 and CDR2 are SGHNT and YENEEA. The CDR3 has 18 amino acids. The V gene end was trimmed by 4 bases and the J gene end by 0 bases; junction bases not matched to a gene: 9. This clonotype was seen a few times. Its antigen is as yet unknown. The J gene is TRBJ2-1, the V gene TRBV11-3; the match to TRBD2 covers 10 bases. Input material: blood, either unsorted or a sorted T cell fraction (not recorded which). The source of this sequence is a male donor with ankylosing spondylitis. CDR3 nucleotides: TGTGCCAGCAGCTCCCCGGGACTAGCGTTCAGCTCCTACAATGAGCAGTTCTTC. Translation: CASSSPGLAFSSYNEQFF.